This TCR beta chain was captured by sequencing in a study of siplizumab effects on memory and regulatory T cells. Overall study results and limits: Researchers could not give a naive or memory phenotype to roughly 75-96% of proliferating CD4+ or CD8+ clones. In controls, 25% to 30% of mappable alloreactive CD4+ clones were Treg-derived on average, versus just under 70% with siplizumab. Naive T cells were seen as more diverse than memory cells and as major alloresponse contributors. With siplizumab, cumulative frequency of CD4+ memory-derived alloreactive sequences dropped significantly.

Generated by immunoSEQ multiplex PCR, the TCRdb table keeps only in-frame clones and is missing some. The table shows around 100,000 clones, with around nine tenths occurring only once. This clone was observed a single time. Its antigen remains unknown. The CDR3 sequence is 16 residues long. J was trimmed by 5 bases and V by 0 bases; bases with no gene match: 2. Germline values: CDR1 MGHRA, CDR2 YSYEKL. Material for sequencing was CD4+ T cells sorted from blood. This clonotype was sampled from a human donor in good health. This rearrangement joins TRBV4-1 to TRBJ2-4; TRBD2 agrees at 12 bases. For the CDR3, the DNA is TGCGCCAGCAGCCAAGAGGGACTAGCGGGCCAAAACATTCAGTACTTC. Amino acid sequence: CASSQEGLAGQNIQYF.